This TCR beta chain derives from a study of type 1 regulatory T cells. Study background: T-allo10 is a Tr1-enriched, alloantigen-specific CD4 T cell product made in vitro. Study results and caveats: Tr1 cells had a more restricted TCR repertoire than non-Tr1 cells.

TCRdb reprocessed the reads via MiXCR and lists one record per CDR3 protein. The sample lists about 67,000 distinct CDR3 sequences, around 49% occurring once. Worth noting for this clonotype: The target antigen is unknown.

V gave up 3 bases and J gave up 3 bases, with 11 bases separating them. The CDR3 is 14 amino acids. Germline V gene data show CDR1 as SGHTA and CDR2 as FQGNSA. The TCR was taken from a human donor in good health. This chain joins TRBV7-2 and TRBJ2-5; D may correspond to TRBD1 or TRBD2 (7 bases each). The sample consisted of cultured non-Tr1 T cells, either the whole culture or a sorted T cell fraction (not recorded which). CDR3 residues: CASSFQGGKETQYF. CDR3 DNA sequence: TGTGCCAGCAGCTTTCAGGGGGGGAAAGAGACCCAGTACTTC.